This TCR beta chain is drawn from a study of cytomegalovirus exposure and HLA in healthy donors. The donors were members of the validation cohort, which comprised about 120 subjects and was separate from the first cohort of 666 subjects. TCRdb's table, derived via immunoSEQ multiplex PCR, lists solely in-frame clones and lacks some. This sample carries about 180,000 clones, roughly 86% of them seen once, and the ten largest clones take 2% to 3%. Material for sequencing was PBMCs. This TCR was sampled from a man younger than 35 in good health and CMV-seropositive.

CDR3 coding DNA: TGTGCCAGCAGTTTCCACAGGGCCAACGGTGGAGCTTTCTTT. It codes for CASSFHRANGGAFF. V is TRBV27 and J is TRBJ1-1, with D maybe TRBD1 (6 bases). Trimming left V 3 bases short and J 10 bases short, with 18 bases between. Germline CDR1 MNHEY, CDR2 SMNVEV (reference sequence). There are 14 residues in the CDR3.